This TCR beta chain was identified in a study of blood T cell repertoires in COVID-19. Trimming took off 3 bases at V and 6 bases at J, with 13 bases between the two ends. CDR1 is SGHTA, CDR2 FQGNSA, per germline. The CDR3 extends over 14 amino acids. Measured with immunoSEQ multiplex PCR; TCRdb has only the in-frame clones, and not every one. The sample lists about 67,000 clones, approximately 87% seen once, with roughly 5.2% in the top ten. The sample was peripheral blood. The clonotype originates from a man aged 50 or older with active COVID-19. This rearrangement joins TRBV7-2 to TRBJ2-3; no firm D call. The CDR3 DNA reads TGTGCCAGCAGCTTCGATGCGTTTATGGATACGCAGTATTTT. Translation: CASSFDAFMDTQYF.